Shown below are 2 T cell receptor beta chains from a single sample sequenced in a study of T cells in Graves' hyperthyroidism and ophthalmopathy. Regions amplified from RNA transcripts were the TCR beta CDR3 regions. Researchers ran a first-round RT-PCR on the TCR CDR3 using the HTBI primer set. Using its own MiXCR run on the multiplex PCR reads, TCRdb lists one record per CDR3 protein. The sample holds hundreds of thousands of distinct CDR3 sequences; over 35% are singletons and the top ten take 8.9%. What was sequenced was blood. These receptors were obtained from a man younger than 35 with Graves' hyperthyroidism.

The sample holds many counts of this clonotype. The chain uses TRBV24-1 and TRBJ2-5; 7 nucleotides align to TRBD1. The junction had 4 bases not matched to a gene; V was cut back by 2 bases and J by 2 bases. The germline gives CDR1 KGHDR, CDR2 SFDVKD. This CDR3 contains 15 residues. CDR3 DNA sequence: TGTGCCACCAGTGATTCGAAACAGGGGCAAGAGACCCAGTACTTC. Encoded protein: CATSDSKQGQETQYF.

This clonotype was recorded a few times. The rearrangement links TRBV6-5 to TRBJ1-1; 7 positions match TRBD1. CDR1 is MNHEY and CDR2 is SVGAGI in the germline V gene. After removal of 5 bases from V and 3 bases from J, the junction contained 0 bases not matched to a gene. The CDR3 covers 12 residues. CDR3 sequence reads: CASSGTDTEAFF. The DNA for the CDR3 is TGTGCCAGCAGTGGGACAGACACTGAAGCTTTCTTT.